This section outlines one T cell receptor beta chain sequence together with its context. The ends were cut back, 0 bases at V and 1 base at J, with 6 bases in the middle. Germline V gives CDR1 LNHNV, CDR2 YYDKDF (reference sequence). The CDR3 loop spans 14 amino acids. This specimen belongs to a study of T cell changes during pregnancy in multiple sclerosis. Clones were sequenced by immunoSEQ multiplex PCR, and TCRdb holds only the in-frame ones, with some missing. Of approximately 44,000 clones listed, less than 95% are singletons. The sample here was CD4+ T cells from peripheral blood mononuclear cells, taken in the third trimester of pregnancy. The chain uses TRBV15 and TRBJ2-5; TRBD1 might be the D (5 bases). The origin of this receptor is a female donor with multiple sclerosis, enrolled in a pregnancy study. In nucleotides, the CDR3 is TGTGCCACCAGCAGAGACAGGGTCCAAGAGACCCAGTACTTC. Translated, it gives CATSRDRVQETQYF.